The 17 T cell receptor beta chains below were found in one sample sequenced in a study of cytomegalovirus exposure and HLA in healthy donors (dated by TCRdb to 2016 to 2017). Libraries were constructed by the immunoSEQ multiplex PCR assay. This immuneACCESS table, as held by TCRdb, lists in-frame sequences with V and J called but not all clones. Of the missing ones, under half trace to an unresolved V gene in checked studies; the others have no known cause. The sample has 250,000 to 400,000 clones on record, 88% of them singletons. The biggest ten clones account for approximately 0.96% of the sample. Material for sequencing was PBMCs. These receptors originate from a man aged 25-45 years in good health and CMV-seronegative.

The chain recombines TRBV7-2 with TRBJ2-3; TRBD1 aligns across 9 bases. This CDR3 contains 14 residues. Germline V lookup: CDR1 SGHTA, CDR2 FQGNSA. After removal of 3 bases from V and 3 bases from J, the junction contained 1 base not matched to a gene. CDR3 in amino acids: CASSLTGGTDTQYF. In nucleotides, the CDR3 is TGTGCCAGCAGCTTGACAGGGGGTACAGATACGCAGTATTTT.

This chain links TRBV19 with TRBJ1-1; 12 bases line up with TRBD1. V trimming: 6 bases; J trimming: 4 bases; junction bases outside the gene matches: 9. This CDR3 comprises 16 residues. Looked up from germline, CDR1 is LNHDA and CDR2 is SQIVND (reference sequence). CDR3 region: CASRNRDRGLGTEAFF. The DNA for the CDR3 is TGTGCCAGTAGAAATAGGGACAGGGGGCTTGGCACTGAAGCTTTCTTT.

The genes are TRBV19 and TRBJ1-1; 7 positions agree with TRBD1. CDR3 length: 13 amino acids. V lost 7 bases and J lost 5; bases outside the gene matches: 7. Germline V gene lookup returns CDR1 LNHDA and CDR2 SQIVND (reference sequence). CDR3 sequence reads: CASIPRGRTEAFF. For the CDR3, the DNA is TGTGCCAGTATTCCCAGGGGGAGGACTGAAGCTTTCTTT.

The chain employs TRBV11-2 and TRBJ2-7; D perhaps matches TRBD2 (6 bases). The V gene lost 3 bases and the J gene lost 3 bases, with 6 bases spanning the gap. CDR3 size: 12 residues. Per the germline V gene, CDR1 is SGHAT and CDR2 is FQNNGV. CDR3 nucleotide sequence: TGTGCCAGCAGCTTCGGGGGCTACGAGCAGTACTTC. Protein product: CASSFGGYEQYF.

The chain combines TRBV6-5 with TRBJ2-5; D gene ambiguous. CDR3 length equals 12 residues. Deletions cut 2 bases from V and 4 bases from J, with 5 bases between. Germline V gene data show CDR1 as MNHEY and CDR2 as SVGAGI. CDR3 loop: CASSYGRETQYF. The CDR3 nucleotides are TGTGCCAGCAGTTACGGCCGAGAGACCCAGTACTTC.

The gene calls are TRBV27 and TRBJ2-7; TRBD1 aligns across 9 bases. CDR3 length: 15 amino acids. The V gene end was trimmed by 0 bases and the J gene end by 3 bases; junction bases not matched to a gene: 3. Germline V gene data show CDR1 as MNHEY and CDR2 as SMNVEV (reference sequence). In DNA form, the CDR3 reads TGTGCCAGCAGTTTATCGGGGACAGGGAACTACGAGCAGTACTTC. This codes for CASSLSGTGNYEQYF.

In this sample, this clone turned up a few times. The rearrangement joins TRBV25-1 to TRBJ1-4, with D tentatively TRBD1 (5 bases). V gave up 2 bases and J gave up 7 bases, with 17 bases separating them. The germline V gene encodes CDR1 MGHDK and CDR2 SYGVNS. The CDR3 is 16 amino acids. The CDR3 nucleotides are TGTGCCAGCAGTGAAAATTCCGCCAGGGTGGGTGAAAAACTGTTTTTT. Translated: CASSENSARVGEKLFF.

The V call is TRBV9, the J call TRBJ2-3; weak D call: TRBD2 (6 bases). The CDR3 is 14 residues long. Germline lookup yields CDR1 SGDLS and CDR2 YYNGEE. The V end was cut by 2 bases, the J end by 4 bases, with 11 bases between. CDR3 bases: TGTGCCAGCAGCGTTCGCGGGGAGGCAGATACGCAGTATTTT. The encoded protein is CASSVRGEADTQYF.

The chain joins TRBV5-1 to TRBJ1-1; maybe TRBD1 (5 bases). The CDR3 covers 14 residues. The V end was cut by 5 bases, the J end by 0 bases, with 11 bases between. The germline V gene has CDR1 SGHRS and CDR2 YFSETQ. The CDR3 bases are TGCGCCAGCAGTCCCGGGACTATGAACACTGAAGCTTTCTTT. It codes for CASSPGTMNTEAFF.

V and J are TRBV9 and TRBJ2-2; 7 nucleotides align to TRBD2. The CDR3 sequence is 15 residues long. Trimming removed 4 bases from V and 0 bases from J; junction bases left unmatched: 3. Per germline, CDR1 SGDLS and CDR2 YYNGEE. The CDR3 coding sequence is TGTGCCAGCAGCTCCGGGGGGACGAACACCGGGGAGCTGTTTTTT. Translation gives CASSSGGTNTGELFF.

The chain carries TRBV10-2 and TRBJ2-1; TRBD2 might be the D (7 bases). The germline V gene encodes CDR1 WSHSY and CDR2 SAAADI. The CDR3 is 13 residues long. With 5 bases removed from V and 6 bases from J, the gap between germline ends came to 11 bases. Written as DNA, the CDR3 is TGCGCCAGCAGTCGGGGGGCGGTCAATGAGCAGTTCTTC. Protein sequence: CASSRGAVNEQFF.

The chain combines TRBV6-5 with TRBJ2-1; 12 nucleotides align to TRBD2. Trimming took 5 bases from V and 7 from J; bases not matched to a gene: 3. The germline V gene encodes CDR1 MNHEY and CDR2 SVGAGI. The CDR3 spans 14 residues. CDR3 loop: CASSLGTSGNEQFF. The CDR3 DNA reads TGTGCCAGCAGTCTTGGGACTAGCGGGAATGAGCAGTTCTTC.

This clone appeared a few times. This rearrangement joins TRBV11-2 to TRBJ1-4, with unresolved D. This CDR3 is built from 15 residues. With 1 base removed from V and 3 bases from J, the gap between germline ends came to 9 bases. Germline V lookup: CDR1 SGHAT, CDR2 FQNNGV. For the CDR3, the DNA is TGTGCCAGCAGCTTAGGAAGGAGTTCTAATGAAAAACTGTTTTTT. Its protein product is CASSLGRSSNEKLFF.

The CDR3 coding sequence is TGCGCCAGCAGTGGAGCGGGGTCTTTGGCCTACGAGCAGTACTTC. Translation gives CASSGAGSLAYEQYF. The chain is built from TRBV10-2 and TRBJ2-7; 7 bases map to TRBD2. After removal of 4 bases from V and 2 bases from J, the junction contained 8 bases not matched to a gene. CDR3 length equals 15 residues. Germline CDR1 reads WSHSY; CDR2 reads SAAADI.

The chain joins TRBV11-3 to TRBJ2-7; TRBD1 might be the D (5 bases). Germline V gives CDR1 SGHNT, CDR2 YENEEA. V gave up 1 base and J gave up 3 bases, with 10 bases separating them. The CDR3 extends over 14 amino acids. DNA of the CDR3: TGTGCCAGCAGCTTAGCAGGGCCGAACTACGAGCAGTACTTC. Residues: CASSLAGPNYEQYF.

V usage is TRBV6-5 and J usage is TRBJ2-7, with 8 bases matching TRBD1. Germline CDR1 and CDR2: MNHEY and SVGAGI. The CDR3 is made up of 14 amino acids. The junction had 11 bases not matched to a gene; V was cut back by 6 bases and J by 7 bases. The CDR3 region has the DNA TGTGCCAGCAGCCTGTCAGGGGGCTCCTTAGAGCAGTACTTC. It specifies CASSLSGGSLEQYF.

This chain links TRBV11-2 with TRBJ2-6, with D possibly TRBD2 on 6 matching bases. This CDR3 spans 13 amino acids. Deletions cut 6 bases from V and 6 bases from J, with 9 bases between. Germline V CDR1 and CDR2: SGHAT, FQNNGV. The CDR3 sequence: CASRRGEANVLTF. The CDR3 bases are TGTGCCAGCAGGCGGGGAGAGGCCAACGTCCTGACTTTC.